The 4 T cell receptor beta chains listed next were all sequenced from one sample in a study of cytomegalovirus exposure and HLA in healthy donors. Vbeta (60) and Jbeta (13) primers were used in the PCR. Method: immunoSEQ multiplex PCR; TCRdb's copy keeps in-frame clones and lacks some. The repertoire holds around 100,000 clones, roughly 85% seen once, with 20% to 25% in the top ten. The source material was PBMCs. The origin of the receptors is a man in his thirties or forties in good health and CMV-seropositive.

This clone appeared a single time. The J gene is TRBJ2-7, the V gene TRBV6-5, with 10 bases matching TRBD1. The CDR3 sequence is 15 residues long. The germline gives CDR1 MNHEY, CDR2 SVGAGI. J lost 0 bases, V lost 7 bases, and 6 bases had no gene match. CDR3 residues: CASNFRDRGSYEQYF. The CDR3 region has the DNA TGTGCCAGCAATTTCCGGGACAGGGGCTCCTACGAGCAGTACTTC.

V is TRBV11-2 and J is TRBJ2-1; TRBD1 matches at 8 bases. V shed 1 base and J 9 bases; nucleotides not matched to a gene: 8. The CDR3 consists of 15 residues. Germline V gives CDR1 SGHAT, CDR2 FQNNGV. The CDR3 region has the DNA TGTGCCAGCAGCTTAGCAGCGACAGGGGAAGCTGAGCAGTTCTTC. Amino acids: CASSLAATGEAEQFF.

The chain joins TRBV7-3 to TRBJ2-7; a weak D match, TRBD2 (5 bases). The germline CDR1 and CDR2 sequences are SGHTA and FQGTGA. Trimming shortened V by 2 bases and J by 4 bases, and 12 bases separated the two germline ends. CDR3 length equals 14 residues. CDR3 protein: CASSLRGGGYEQYF. DNA for the CDR3: TGTGCCAGCAGCTTACGGGGTGGAGGTTACGAGCAGTACTTC. The whole variable domain, filled in from reference TRBV7-3 and TRBJ2-7, reads GAGVSQTPSNKVTEKGKYVELRCDPISGHTALYWYRQSLGQGPEFLIYFQGTGAADDSGLPNDRFFAVRPEGSVSTLKIQRTERGDSAVYLCASSLRGGGYEQYFGPGTRLTVT.

The chain employs TRBV5-5 and TRBJ1-1; D possibly corresponds to TRBD1 (6 bases). This CDR3 is 14 amino acids long. The germline gives CDR1 SGHKS, CDR2 YYEKEE (reference sequence). Trimming cost V 3 bases and J 11 bases, with 20 bases left between them. The CDR3 here is CASSSHTGPGWAFF. The CDR3 coding sequence is TGTGCCAGCAGCTCACATACAGGGCCTGGATGGGCTTTCTTT.